These 32 T cell receptor beta chains were sequenced from one sample in a study of lymphopenia after photon versus proton radiotherapy. Generated by immunoSEQ multiplex PCR, the TCRdb table keeps only in-frame clones and is missing some. The sample holds over 15,000 clones, roughly nine tenths seen once. The sequences come from peripheral blood, collected from a patient treated with proton-based radiotherapy. These receptors came from a man in his sixties or seventies with pancreatic cancer.

This clone was detected only once. The genes are TRBV5-1 and TRBJ2-6; D remains unclear. The CDR3 loop spans 18 amino acids. Trimming stripped 0 bases from V and 0 bases from J, with 13 bases between. CDR1 SGHRS and CDR2 YFSETQ come from the germline V gene. Here the CDR3 reads CASSLAFRDSSGANVLTF. The CDR3 region has the DNA TGCGCCAGCAGCTTGGCCTTCAGAGATAGCTCTGGGGCCAACGTCCTGACTTTC.

The rearrangement joins TRBV6-5 to TRBJ1-1; D perhaps matches TRBD1 (5 bases). The CDR3 totals 15 residues. The V gene's germline CDR1 is MNHEY and CDR2 SVGAGI. With 0 bases removed from V and 4 bases from J, the gap between germline ends came to 12 bases. The CDR3 DNA follows: TGTGCCAGCAGTTACTCGAATCAGGGACGCACTGAAGCTTTCTTT. This gives the protein CASSYSNQGRTEAFF.

The rearrangement uses TRBV12-5 and TRBJ2-2; TRBD1 matches at 7 bases. Germline V CDR1 and CDR2: LGHNT, FRNRAP. The CDR3 extends over 17 amino acids. J gave up 0 bases and V 6 bases, and 10 bases lay outside the gene matches. CDR3 coding DNA: TGTGCTAGTGGAAATTCTTGGGACAGATCGAACACCGGGGAGCTGTTTTTT. Protein sequence: CASGNSWDRSNTGELFF.

V usage is TRBV5-1 and J usage is TRBJ2-2; 8 nucleotides line up with TRBD1. The J segment lost 1 base and the V segment lost 4 bases, leaving 3 bases of the junction unmatched. The CDR3 runs 15 residues. Germline V gives CDR1 SGHRS, CDR2 YFSETQ. CDR3 in amino acids: CASSPGGQNTGELFF. The CDR3 DNA is TGCGCCAGCAGCCCAGGGGGCCAGAACACCGGGGAGCTGTTTTTT.

V gene TRBV27 combines with J gene TRBJ2-1, with 8 positions matching TRBD1. The J segment lost 1 base and the V segment lost 6 bases, leaving 5 bases of the junction unmatched. The germline V gene has CDR1 MNHEY and CDR2 SMNVEV (reference sequence). The CDR3 runs to 15 residues. CDR3 bases: TGTGCCAGCAGCCTCCGGGACAGGTCCTACAATGAGCAGTTCTTC. Its protein is CASSLRDRSYNEQFF.

The CDR3, as DNA: TGTGCCATCAGTGAGCCAGGGGACCGAGAGCCCCAGCATTTT. It is translated as CAISEPGDREPQHF. The gene calls are TRBV10-3 and TRBJ1-5; possibly TRBD1 for D (6 bases). The ends were cut back, 2 bases at V and 8 bases at J, with 13 bases in the middle. Looked up from germline, CDR1 is ENHRY and CDR2 is SYGVKD. The CDR3 has 14 amino acids.

The rearrangement joins TRBV7-3 to TRBJ1-6; unclear D gene. Germline V gene sequence: CDR1 SGHTA, CDR2 FQGTGA. With 2 bases removed from V and 7 bases from J, the gap between germline ends came to 3 bases. This CDR3 comprises 12 residues. The CDR3 protein is CASSLGNSPLHF. The CDR3 nucleotides read TGTGCCAGCAGCTTAGGGAATTCACCCCTCCACTTT. The whole variable domain, filled in from reference TRBV7-3 and TRBJ1-6, reads GAGVSQTPSNKVTEKGKYVELRCDPISGHTALYWYRQSLGQGPEFLIYFQGTGAADDSGLPNDRFFAVRPEGSVSTLKIQRTERGDSAVYLCASSLGNSPLHFGNGTRLTVT.

The CDR3 DNA reads as TGTGCCAGCAGTTTAGTTGGGAGAAACACTGAAGCTTTCTTT. It yields the protein CASSLVGRNTEAFF. J is TRBJ1-1 and V is TRBV27; D gene ambiguous. This CDR3 has 14 amino acids. Germline V gene lookup returns CDR1 MNHEY and CDR2 SMNVEV (reference sequence). V was trimmed by 2 bases and J by 2 bases, leaving 9 bases between them.

The chain recombines TRBV19 with TRBJ1-1; tentative D call: TRBD1 (6 bases). This CDR3 has 13 residues. CDR1 and CDR2 (germline): LNHDA, SQIVND (reference sequence). Trimming left V 5 bases short and J 1 base short, with 8 bases between. CDR3 sequence (DNA): TGTGCCAGTAGTGAGGACAGGAACACTGAAGCTTTCTTT. This translates into CASSEDRNTEAFF.

The CDR3 is CASSPIGIFDYGYTF. CDR3 bases: TGTGCCAGCAGTCCCATCGGGATCTTCGATTATGGCTACACCTTC. This rearrangement joins TRBV27 to TRBJ1-2; D remains unclear. V gave up 5 bases and J gave up 5 bases, with 18 bases separating them. Germline V CDR1 and CDR2: MNHEY, SMNVEV (reference sequence). CDR3 length: 15 amino acids.

As concerns this clone: Other DNA sequences in this specimen translate into the identical CDR3. J is TRBJ2-7 and V is TRBV2, with D hard to call. Trimming left V 3 bases short and J 2 bases short, with 8 bases between. Germline CDR1 is SNHLY and CDR2 is FYNNEI. The CDR3 has 13 amino acids. The CDR3 nucleotides read TGTGCCAGCAGTGAGTGGTCAGCCTACGAGCAGTACTTC. Translation: CASSEWSAYEQYF.

This sequence joins TRBV29-1 and TRBJ1-5; TRBD1 agrees at 9 bases. With 6 bases clipped from V and 4 bases from J, the junction kept 7 bases outside the gene matches. The CDR3 extends over 14 amino acids. CDR1 SQVTM and CDR2 ANQGSEA come from the germline V gene. This CDR3 is CSVKPGTGNQPQHF. The CDR3 DNA sequence: TGCAGCGTCAAACCCGGGACAGGGAATCAGCCCCAGCATTTT.

The genes are TRBV6-6 and TRBJ1-5; D not certain. Per germline, CDR1 MNHNY and CDR2 SVGAGI (reference sequence). CDR3 length: 14 residues. Trimming took off 7 bases at V and 1 base at J, with 11 bases between the two ends. The CDR3 DNA follows: TGTGCCAGCATTCAAGACAACAGCAATCAGCCCCAGCATTTT. Its protein is CASIQDNSNQPQHF.

This chain uses TRBV5-8 with TRBJ2-7; 7 nucleotides align to TRBD2. The CDR3 runs 15 residues. Germline CDR1 and CDR2: SGHTS and YDEGEE. The J segment lost 0 bases and the V segment lost 6 bases, leaving 9 bases of the junction unmatched. The CDR3 here is CASTTVGGSSYEQYF. In DNA form, the CDR3 reads TGTGCCAGCACCACTGTGGGGGGGAGCTCCTACGAGCAGTACTTC.

This clone occurred once. The chain is built from TRBV5-6 and TRBJ2-3; TRBD2 aligns across 12 bases. The V segment lost 5 bases and the J segment 7 bases; nucleotides outside the gene matches: 8. CDR1 is SGHDT, CDR2 YYEEEE, per germline. The CDR3 consists of 15 residues. Here the CDR3 DNA reads TGTGCCAGCAGTCGCCGACTAGCGGGGGACCATACGCAGTATTTT. It codes for CASSRRLAGDHTQYF.

CDR3 nucleotide sequence: TGTGCCATCAGTGAGTCGTGGGGGGACCAGCCCCAGCATTTT. Residues: CAISESWGDQPQHF. The chain has TRBV10-3 and TRBJ1-5, with D tentatively TRBD1 (5 bases). Per germline, CDR1 ENHRY and CDR2 SYGVKD. The CDR3 consists of 14 residues. Trimming pared 0 bases from V and 7 bases from J, leaving 10 bases between.

The chain has TRBV6-1 and TRBJ1-2; TRBD1 agrees at 8 bases. V was clipped by 4 bases and J by 4 bases; unmatched bases: 11. The germline V gene has CDR1 MNHNS and CDR2 SASEGT. The CDR3 loop spans 16 amino acids. CDR3 DNA sequence: TGTGCCAGCAGTGCCGACAGACAGGGGTTAATCTATGGCTACACCTTC. It yields the protein CASSADRQGLIYGYTF.

The chain links TRBV4-1 to TRBJ1-5; D remains ambiguous. Germline values: CDR1 MGHRA, CDR2 YSYEKL. The CDR3 consists of 14 residues. V shed 2 bases and J shed 0 bases, with 5 bases lying between them. The CDR3 nucleotides read TGCGCCAGCAGCCAACCATATAGCAATCAGCCCCAGCATTTT. This translates into CASSQPYSNQPQHF.

The chain couples TRBV5-1 to TRBJ1-3; the D gene is possibly TRBD1 (6 bases). The CDR3 runs to 16 residues. V was shortened by 4 bases and J by 0 bases, with 14 bases between the two germline ends. CDR1 and CDR2 (germline): SGHRS, YFSETQ. CDR3 in amino acids: CASSPIPTGSGNTIYF. In DNA form, the CDR3 reads TGCGCCAGCAGCCCTATCCCGACAGGCTCTGGAAACACCATATATTTT.

This clone was observed a handful of times. This chain joins TRBV9 and TRBJ2-7; D call uncertain. This CDR3 region has 14 residues. Germline CDR1 SGDLS, CDR2 YYNGEE. Trimming left V 0 bases short and J 0 bases short, with 7 bases between. CDR3 amino acids: CASSVVPSSYEQYF. In nucleotides, the CDR3 is TGTGCCAGCAGCGTAGTTCCTAGCTCCTACGAGCAGTACTTC.

The chain links TRBV9 to TRBJ1-2; TRBD1 agrees at 7 bases. J gave up 10 bases and V 4 bases, and 7 bases lay outside the gene matches. Germline assignment: CDR1 SGDLS and CDR2 YYNGEE. The CDR3 has 12 amino acids. The chain's CDR3 is CASSPRTGLYTF. The CDR3 DNA reads TGTGCCAGCAGCCCTAGGACAGGTCTCTACACCTTC.

The chain is built from TRBV2 and TRBJ1-1; D is uncertain. V lost 5 bases, J lost 2 bases, and 0 bases lay in between. The length of the CDR3 is 10 residues. The V gene's germline CDR1 is SNHLY and CDR2 FYNNEI. The CDR3 sequence: CASSNTEAFF. CDR3 bases: TGTGCCAGCAGTAACACTGAAGCTTTCTTT.

The chain employs TRBV5-6 and TRBJ1-3; D perhaps matches TRBD1 (5 bases). Trimming left V 1 base short and J 2 bases short, with 10 bases between. The CDR3 totals 15 residues. Per germline, CDR1 SGHDT and CDR2 YYEEEE. The CDR3 region is CASSLWGTPGNTIYF. The CDR3 DNA sequence: TGTGCCAGCAGCTTGTGGGGGACTCCTGGAAACACCATATATTTT.

V is TRBV7-2 and J is TRBJ1-2; possible D gene TRBD1, 5 bases. The length of the CDR3 is 16 residues. CDR1 and CDR2 (germline): SGHTA, FQGNSA. The ends were cut back, 1 base at V and 5 bases at J, with 17 bases in the middle. The CDR3 reads CASSLVGPGSGYGYTF. Written as DNA, the CDR3 is TGTGCCAGCAGCTTAGTAGGTCCAGGGAGTGGGTATGGCTACACCTTC.

V and J are TRBV27 and TRBJ1-2, with 7 bases that match TRBD1. The CDR3 length is 13 residues. V lost 5 bases and J lost 7; bases outside the gene matches: 7. CDR1 is MNHEY and CDR2 is SMNVEV in the germline V gene (reference sequence). CDR3: CASSPTGALGYTF. The CDR3 bases are TGTGCCAGCAGTCCCACAGGGGCTCTTGGCTACACCTTC.

The rearrangement joins TRBV4-1 to TRBJ2-3; possibly TRBD2 for D (6 bases). V lost 4 bases to trimming and J lost 0 bases, with 17 bases between them. Germline CDR1 reads MGHRA; CDR2 reads YSYEKL. The CDR3 sequence is 17 residues long. CDR3 residues: CASSLRRVGVSTDTQYF. The CDR3 DNA sequence: TGCGCCAGCAGCCTCCGGAGGGTGGGGGTTAGCACAGATACGCAGTATTTT.

The rearrangement joins TRBV4-1 to TRBJ1-4; D is unresolved. This CDR3 region has 15 residues. The V gene's germline CDR1 is MGHRA and CDR2 YSYEKL. Trimming took off 0 bases at V and 5 bases at J, with 10 bases between the two ends. The CDR3 bases are TGCGCCAGCAGCCAAGAGGGGTTCGAGAATGAAAAACTGTTTTTT. Its translation: CASSQEGFENEKLFF.

The chain joins TRBV18 to TRBJ2-1, with D hard to call. V shed 2 bases and J shed 10 bases, with 9 bases lying between them. This CDR3 spans 12 amino acids. Looked up from germline, CDR1 is KGHSH and CDR2 is LQKENI. CDR3 bases: TGTGCCAGCTCACCATCGGGTGACGAGCAGTTCTTC. Protein sequence: CASSPSGDEQFF. Full variable domain (outside the CDR3, taken from reference TRBV18 and TRBJ2-1): NAGVMQNPRHLVRRRGQEARLRCSPMKGHSHVYWYRQLPEEGLKFMVYLQKENIIDESGMPKERFSAEFPKEGPSILRIQQVVRGDSAAYFCASSPSGDEQFFGPGTRLTVL.

The chain has TRBV10-1 and TRBJ2-1, with D possibly matching TRBD2 (5 bases). The CDR3 covers 13 residues. V was shortened by 7 bases and J by 9 bases, with 16 bases between the two germline ends. CDR1 is WNHNN, CDR2 SYGVQD, per germline (reference sequence). Written as DNA, the CDR3 is TGCGCCAGCACCGAGGGAGATAAGGCTGAGCAGTTCTTC. Translated: CASTEGDKAEQFF.

The chain links TRBV6-5 to TRBJ1-1, with TRBD1 matching 8 bases. The V segment lost 4 bases and the J segment 1 base; nucleotides outside the gene matches: 2. The CDR3 contains 14 residues. Germline V gene lookup returns CDR1 MNHEY and CDR2 SVGAGI. CDR3 residues: CASSSRGPNTEAFF. The DNA of the CDR3 is TGTGCCAGCAGTTCCAGGGGGCCGAACACTGAAGCTTTCTTT.

The V and J genes are TRBV7-9 and TRBJ2-2, with D tentatively TRBD1 or TRBD2 (5 bases each). Germline lookup yields CDR1 SEHNR and CDR2 FQNEAQ (reference sequence). This CDR3 spans 18 amino acids. V was trimmed by 6 bases and J by 2 bases, leaving 22 bases between them. The CDR3 reads CASRDLVLGDSNTGELFF. CDR3 sequence (DNA): TGTGCCAGCAGGGATTTAGTTCTGGGGGATAGTAACACCGGGGAGCTGTTTTTT. Full variable domain (missing parts from reference TRBV7-9 and TRBJ2-2): DTGVSQNPRHKITKRGQNVTFRCDPISEHNRLYWYRQTLGQGPEFLTYFQNEAQLEKSRLLSDRFSAERPKGSFSTLEIQRTEQGDSAMYLCASRDLVLGDSNTGELFFGEGSRLTVL.

CDR3 region: CSVETGNTEAFF. CDR3 DNA sequence: TGCAGCGTCGAGACAGGGAACACTGAAGCTTTCTTT. The V gene is TRBV29-1, the J gene TRBJ1-1, with a possible D match to TRBD1 (6 bases). CDR1 is SQVTM and CDR2 is ANQGSEA in the germline V gene. V was shortened by 6 bases and J by 1 base, with 9 bases between the two germline ends. The CDR3 is 12 residues long.